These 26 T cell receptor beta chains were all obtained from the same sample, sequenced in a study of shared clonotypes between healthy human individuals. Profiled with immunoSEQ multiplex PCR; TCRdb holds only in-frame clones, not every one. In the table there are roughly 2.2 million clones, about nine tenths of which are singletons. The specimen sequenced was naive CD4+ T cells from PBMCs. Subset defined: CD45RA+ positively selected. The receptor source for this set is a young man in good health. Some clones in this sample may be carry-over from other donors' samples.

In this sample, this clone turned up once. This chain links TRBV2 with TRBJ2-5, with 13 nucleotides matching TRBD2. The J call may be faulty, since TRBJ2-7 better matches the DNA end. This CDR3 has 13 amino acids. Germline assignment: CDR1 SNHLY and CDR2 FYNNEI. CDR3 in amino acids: CASRTSGSGEQYF. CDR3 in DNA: TGTGCCAGCCGGACTAGCGGGAGTGGCGAGCAGTACTTC.

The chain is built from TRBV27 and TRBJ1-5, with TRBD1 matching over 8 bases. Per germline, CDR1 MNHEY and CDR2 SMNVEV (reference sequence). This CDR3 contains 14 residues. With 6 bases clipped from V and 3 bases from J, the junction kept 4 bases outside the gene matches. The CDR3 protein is CASSTGGNNQPQHF. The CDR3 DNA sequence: TGTGCCAGCAGCACAGGGGGTAACAATCAGCCCCAGCATTTT.

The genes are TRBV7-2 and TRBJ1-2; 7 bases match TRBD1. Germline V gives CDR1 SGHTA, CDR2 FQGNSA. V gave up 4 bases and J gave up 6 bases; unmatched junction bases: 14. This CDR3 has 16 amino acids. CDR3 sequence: CASSYRDSSILHGYTF. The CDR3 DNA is TGTGCCAGCAGCTACCGGGACAGCTCAATTCTGCATGGCTACACCTTC. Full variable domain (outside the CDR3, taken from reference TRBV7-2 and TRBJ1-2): GAGVSQSPSNKVTEKGKDVELRCDPISGHTALYWYRQSLGQGLEFLIYFQGNSAPDKSGLPSDRFSAERTGGSVSTLTIQRTQQEDSAVYLCASSYRDSSILHGYTFGSGTRLTVV.

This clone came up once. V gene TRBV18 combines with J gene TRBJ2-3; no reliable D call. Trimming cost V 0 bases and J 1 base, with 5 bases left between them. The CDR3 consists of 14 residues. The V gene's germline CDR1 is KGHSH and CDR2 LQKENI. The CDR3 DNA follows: TGTGCCAGCTCACCACCGATGGGCACAGATACGCAGTATTTT. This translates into CASSPPMGTDTQYF.

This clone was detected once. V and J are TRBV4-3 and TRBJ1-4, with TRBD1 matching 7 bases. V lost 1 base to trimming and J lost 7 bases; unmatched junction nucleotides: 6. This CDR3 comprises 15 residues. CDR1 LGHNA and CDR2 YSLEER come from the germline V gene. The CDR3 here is CASSQGTGVVEKLFF. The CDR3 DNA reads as TGCGCCAGCAGCCAAGGAACAGGGGTGGTTGAAAAACTGTTTTTT.

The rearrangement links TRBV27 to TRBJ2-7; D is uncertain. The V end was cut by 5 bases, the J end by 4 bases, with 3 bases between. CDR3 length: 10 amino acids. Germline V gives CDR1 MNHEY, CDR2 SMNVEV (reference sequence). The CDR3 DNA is TGTGCCAGCAGTAGATACGAGCAGTACTTC. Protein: CASSRYEQYF.

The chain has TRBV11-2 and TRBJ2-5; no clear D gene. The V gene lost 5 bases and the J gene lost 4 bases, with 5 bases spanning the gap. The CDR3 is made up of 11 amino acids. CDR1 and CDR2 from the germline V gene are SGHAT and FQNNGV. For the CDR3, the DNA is TGTGCCAGCAGCCAAACAGAGACCCAGTACTTC. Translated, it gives CASSQTETQYF. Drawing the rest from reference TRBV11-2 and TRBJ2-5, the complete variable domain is EAGVAQSPRYKIIEKRQSVAFWCNPISGHATLYWYQQILGQGPKLLIQFQNNGVVDDSQLPKDRFSAERLKGVDSTLKIQPAKLEDSAVYLCASSQTETQYFGPGTRLLVL.

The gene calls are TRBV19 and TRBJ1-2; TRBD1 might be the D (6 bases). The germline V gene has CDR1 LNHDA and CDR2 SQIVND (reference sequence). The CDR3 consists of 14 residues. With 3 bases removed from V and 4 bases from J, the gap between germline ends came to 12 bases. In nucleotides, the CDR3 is TGTGCCAGTAGTATCGCGGCCAGGGGCTATGGCTACACCTTC. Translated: CASSIAARGYGYTF.

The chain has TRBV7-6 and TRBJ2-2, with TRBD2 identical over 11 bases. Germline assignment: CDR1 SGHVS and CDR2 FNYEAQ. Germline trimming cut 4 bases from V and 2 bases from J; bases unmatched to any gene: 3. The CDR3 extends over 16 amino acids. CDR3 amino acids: CASSSGTSGNTGELFF. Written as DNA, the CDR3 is TGTGCCAGCAGCTCCGGGACTAGCGGTAACACCGGGGAGCTGTTTTTT. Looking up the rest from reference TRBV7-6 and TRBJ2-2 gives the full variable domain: GAGVSQSPRYKVTKRGQDVALRCDPISGHVSLYWYRQALGQGPEFLTYFNYEAQQDKSGLPNDRFSAERPEGSISTLTIQRTEQRDSAMYRCASSSGTSGNTGELFFGEGSRLTVL.

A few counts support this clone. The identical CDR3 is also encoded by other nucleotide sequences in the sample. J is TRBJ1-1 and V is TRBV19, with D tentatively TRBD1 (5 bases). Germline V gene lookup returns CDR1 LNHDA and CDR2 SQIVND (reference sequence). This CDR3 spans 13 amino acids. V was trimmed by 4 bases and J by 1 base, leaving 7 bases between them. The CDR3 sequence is CASSTQGNTEAFF. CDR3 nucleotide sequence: TGTGCCAGTAGTACCCAGGGGAACACTGAAGCTTTCTTT.

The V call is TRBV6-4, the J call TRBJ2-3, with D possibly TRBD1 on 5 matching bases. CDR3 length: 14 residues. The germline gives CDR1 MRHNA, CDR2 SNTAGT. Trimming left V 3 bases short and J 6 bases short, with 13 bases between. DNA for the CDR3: TGTGCCAGCAGTGAGACAGAAACTTCGGATACGCAGTATTTT. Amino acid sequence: CASSETETSDTQYF.

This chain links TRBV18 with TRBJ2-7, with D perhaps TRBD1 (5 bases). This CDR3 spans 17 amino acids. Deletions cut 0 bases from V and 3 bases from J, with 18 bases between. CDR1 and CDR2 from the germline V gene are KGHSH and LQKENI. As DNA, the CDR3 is TGTGCCAGCTCACCACCGATTGGCCAGGGAACACGCTACGAGCAGTACTTC. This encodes CASSPPIGQGTRYEQYF.

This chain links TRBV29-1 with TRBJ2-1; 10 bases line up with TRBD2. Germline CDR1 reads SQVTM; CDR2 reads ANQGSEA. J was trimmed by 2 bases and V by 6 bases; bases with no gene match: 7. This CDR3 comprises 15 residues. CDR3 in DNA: TGCAGCGTCCTCGGGACTAGCGTCACCTACAATGAGCAGTTCTTC. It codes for CSVLGTSVTYNEQFF.

The CDR3 region is CASSSGLSSGNTIYF. The CDR3 nucleotides are TGTGCCAGCAGCTCAGGACTCAGCTCTGGAAACACCATATATTTT. The rearrangement links TRBV7-2 to TRBJ1-3; no clear D gene. CDR1 is SGHTA, CDR2 FQGNSA, per germline. The CDR3 runs 15 residues. Trimming removed 4 bases at V and 0 bases at J, with 10 bases between.

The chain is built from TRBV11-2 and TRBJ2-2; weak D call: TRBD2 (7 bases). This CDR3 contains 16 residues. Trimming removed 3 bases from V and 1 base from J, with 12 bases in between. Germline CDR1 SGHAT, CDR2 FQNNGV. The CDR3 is CASSFRGGLNTGELFF. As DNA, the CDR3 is TGTGCCAGCAGCTTTAGGGGGGGCTTGAACACCGGGGAGCTGTTTTTT.

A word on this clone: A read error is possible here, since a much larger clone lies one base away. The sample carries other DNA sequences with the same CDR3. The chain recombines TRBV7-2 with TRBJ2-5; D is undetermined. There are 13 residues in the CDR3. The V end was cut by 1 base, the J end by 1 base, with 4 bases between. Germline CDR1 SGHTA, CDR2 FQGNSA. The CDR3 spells CASSLDSQETQYF. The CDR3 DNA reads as TGTGCCAGCAGCTTAGACAGCCAAGAGACCCAGTACTTC.

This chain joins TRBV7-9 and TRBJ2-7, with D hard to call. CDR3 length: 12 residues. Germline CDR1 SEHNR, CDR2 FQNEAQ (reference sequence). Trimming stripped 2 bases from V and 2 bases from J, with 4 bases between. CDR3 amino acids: CASSLIPYEQYF. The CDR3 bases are TGTGCCAGCAGCTTAATCCCCTACGAGCAGTACTTC.

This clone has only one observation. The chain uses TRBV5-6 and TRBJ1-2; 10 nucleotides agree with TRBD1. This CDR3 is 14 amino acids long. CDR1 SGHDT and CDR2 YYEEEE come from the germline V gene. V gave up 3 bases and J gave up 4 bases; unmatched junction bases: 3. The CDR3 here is CASSSRTGGYGYTF. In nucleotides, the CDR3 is TGTGCCAGCAGCTCCCGGACAGGGGGCTATGGCTACACCTTC. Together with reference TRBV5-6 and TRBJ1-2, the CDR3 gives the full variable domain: DAGVTQSPTHLIKTRGQQVTLRCSPKSGHDTVSWYQQALGQGPQFIFQYYEEEERQRGNFPDRFSGHQFPNYSSELNVNALLLGDSALYLCASSSRTGGYGYTFGSGTRLTVV.

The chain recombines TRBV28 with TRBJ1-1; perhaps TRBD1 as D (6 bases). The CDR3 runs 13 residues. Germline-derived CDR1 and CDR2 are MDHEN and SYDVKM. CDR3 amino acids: CVSWGLPKTEAFF. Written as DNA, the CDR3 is TGTGTCTCGTGGGGGCTGCCGAAAACTGAAGCTTTCTTT.

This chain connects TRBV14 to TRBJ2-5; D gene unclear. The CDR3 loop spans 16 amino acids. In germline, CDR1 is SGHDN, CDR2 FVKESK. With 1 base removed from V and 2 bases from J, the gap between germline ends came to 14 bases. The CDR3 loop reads CASSQVGGIKQETQYF. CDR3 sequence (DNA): TGTGCCAGCAGCCAAGTAGGTGGAATAAAGCAAGAGACCCAGTACTTC.

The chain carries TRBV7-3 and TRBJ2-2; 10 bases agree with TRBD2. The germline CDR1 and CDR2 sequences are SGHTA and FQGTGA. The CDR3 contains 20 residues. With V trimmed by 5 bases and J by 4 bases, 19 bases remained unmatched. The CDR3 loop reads CASSDDGGRASGSFTGELFF. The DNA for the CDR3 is TGTGCCAGCAGCGACGACGGGGGCCGTGCTAGCGGGAGTTTCACCGGGGAGCTGTTTTTT.

The CDR3 loop is CASSSGGLGEDTQYF. CDR3 coding DNA: TGTGCCAGCAGTTCAGGGGGACTAGGGGAAGATACGCAGTATTTT. The chain carries TRBV6-4 and TRBJ2-3, with D possibly being TRBD2 (8 bases). The CDR3 contains 15 residues. V was pared by 5 bases and J by 5 bases, with 17 bases between. Per the germline V gene, CDR1 is MRHNA and CDR2 is SNTAGT.

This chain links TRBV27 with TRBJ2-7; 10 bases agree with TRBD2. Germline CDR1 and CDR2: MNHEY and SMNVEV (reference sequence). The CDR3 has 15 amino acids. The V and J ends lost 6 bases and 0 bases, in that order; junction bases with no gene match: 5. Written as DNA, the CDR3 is TGTGCCAGCAGGCTAGCGGGAGACCTCTCCTACGAGCAGTACTTC. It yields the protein CASRLAGDLSYEQYF.

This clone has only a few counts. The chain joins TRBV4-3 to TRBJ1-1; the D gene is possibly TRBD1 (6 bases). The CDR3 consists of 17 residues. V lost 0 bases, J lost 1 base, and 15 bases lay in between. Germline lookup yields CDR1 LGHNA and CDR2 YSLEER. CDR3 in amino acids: CASSQDQIGRGNTEAFF. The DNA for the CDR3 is TGCGCCAGCAGCCAAGATCAGATTGGCAGGGGGAACACTGAAGCTTTCTTT.

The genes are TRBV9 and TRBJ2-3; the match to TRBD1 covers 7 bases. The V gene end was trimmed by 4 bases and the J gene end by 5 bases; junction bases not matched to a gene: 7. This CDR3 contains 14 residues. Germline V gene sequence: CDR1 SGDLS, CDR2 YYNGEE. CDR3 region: CASSRQGQQDTQYF. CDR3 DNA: TGTGCCAGCAGCCGACAGGGACAGCAAGATACGCAGTATTTT.

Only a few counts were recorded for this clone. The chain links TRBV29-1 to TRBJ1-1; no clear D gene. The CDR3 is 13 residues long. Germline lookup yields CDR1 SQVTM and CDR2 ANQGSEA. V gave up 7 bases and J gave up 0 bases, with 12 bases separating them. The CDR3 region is CSAGVLLNTEAFF. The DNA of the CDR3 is TGCAGCGCCGGGGTGCTCTTGAACACTGAAGCTTTCTTT.